A single sample is the source of the 3 T cell receptor beta chains below, sequenced in a study of PD-L1 blockade in urothelial cancer. The data were produced by immunoSEQ multiplex PCR, yet TCRdb's version contains in-frame clones alone and is incomplete. The data contain around 70,000 clones, around 84% of them singletons. Sequenced here: PBMCs, sampled around atezolizumab (anti-PD-L1) treatment. These receptors were collected from a man in his 70s with urothelial cancer.

The rearrangement uses TRBV5-4 and TRBJ2-1, with 11 bases that match TRBD2. CDR3 length: 16 residues. The germline V gene encodes CDR1 SGHNT and CDR2 YYREEE (reference sequence). Germline trimming cut 5 bases from V and 5 bases from J; bases unmatched to any gene: 9. CDR3 region: CASRVVSGRANNEQFF. The CDR3 DNA sequence: TGTGCCAGCAGGGTAGTTAGCGGGAGGGCCAACAATGAGCAGTTCTTC.

The rearrangement uses TRBV19 and TRBJ2-4; tentative D call: TRBD1 (7 bases). Germline CDR1 reads LNHDA; CDR2 reads SQIVND (reference sequence). Deletions cut 4 bases from V and 9 bases from J, with 19 bases between. This CDR3 comprises 15 residues. The CDR3 is CASSTFGTQGGIQYF. As DNA, the CDR3 is TGTGCCAGTAGTACCTTTGGGACCCAGGGGGGCATTCAGTACTTC.

The chain has TRBV18 and TRBJ1-1; a possible D gene is TRBD1 (5 bases). The CDR3 has 14 amino acids. Germline values: CDR1 KGHSH, CDR2 LQKENI. V lost 3 bases to trimming and J lost 0 bases, with 8 bases between them. This chain's CDR3 is CASSPGQVNTEAFF. For the CDR3, the DNA is TGTGCCAGCTCACCGGGGCAGGTGAACACTGAAGCTTTCTTT.